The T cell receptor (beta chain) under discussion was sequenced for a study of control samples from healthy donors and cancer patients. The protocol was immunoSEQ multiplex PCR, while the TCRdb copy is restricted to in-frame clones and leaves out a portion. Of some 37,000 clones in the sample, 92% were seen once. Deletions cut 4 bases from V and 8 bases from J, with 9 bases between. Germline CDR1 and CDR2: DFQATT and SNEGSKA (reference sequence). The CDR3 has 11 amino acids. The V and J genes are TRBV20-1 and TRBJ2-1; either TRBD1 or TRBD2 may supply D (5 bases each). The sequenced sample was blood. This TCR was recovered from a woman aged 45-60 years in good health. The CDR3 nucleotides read TGCAGTGCTATGGGGCGGGATGAGCAGTTCTTC. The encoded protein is CSAMGRDEQFF.